This TCR beta chain was sequenced for a study of blood T cell repertoires in COVID-19. Overall study context: Whether acute or convalescent, the COVID-19 samples came from the United States, Italy and Spain.

The germline V gene has CDR1 LNHDA and CDR2 SQIVND (reference sequence). This CDR3 comprises 13 residues. Trimming at V came to 4 bases and at J to 5 bases, leaving 4 bases not matched to a gene. TCRdb's table, derived via immunoSEQ multiplex PCR, lists solely in-frame clones and lacks some. This table holds some 250,000 clones, around 93% found once. The sequence was obtained from a human donor in a cohort exposed to, infected with or recovered from COVID-19 (not recorded which). The donor label of this sample is uncertain. J is TRBJ2-7 and V is TRBV19, with 8 bases identical to TRBD1. Sequenced input: PBMCs or T cells enriched from blood (not recorded which). CDR3 amino acids: CASSTRGLDEQYF. CDR3 bases: TGTGCCAGTAGTACCAGGGGGCTAGACGAGCAGTACTTC.